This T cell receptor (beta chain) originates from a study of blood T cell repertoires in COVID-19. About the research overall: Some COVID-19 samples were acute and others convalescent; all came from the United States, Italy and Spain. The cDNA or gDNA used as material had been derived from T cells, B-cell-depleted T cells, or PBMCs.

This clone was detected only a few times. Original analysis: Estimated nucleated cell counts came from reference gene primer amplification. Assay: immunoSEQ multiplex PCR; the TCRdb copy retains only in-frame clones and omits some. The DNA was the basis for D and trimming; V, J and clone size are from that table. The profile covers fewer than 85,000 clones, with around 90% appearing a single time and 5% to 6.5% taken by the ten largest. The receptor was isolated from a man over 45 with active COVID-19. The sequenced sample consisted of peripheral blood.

CDR3 sequence reads: CASSLPRLATLDTGELFF. The DNA of the CDR3 is TGTGCCAGCAGCTTGCCCCGACTAGCCACCCTCGACACCGGGGAGCTGTTTTTT. V usage is TRBV7-2 and J usage is TRBJ2-2; TRBD2 agrees at 7 bases. CDR3 length equals 18 residues. J lost 3 bases, V lost 3 bases, and 13 bases had no gene match. The germline V gene encodes CDR1 SGHTA and CDR2 FQGNSA.